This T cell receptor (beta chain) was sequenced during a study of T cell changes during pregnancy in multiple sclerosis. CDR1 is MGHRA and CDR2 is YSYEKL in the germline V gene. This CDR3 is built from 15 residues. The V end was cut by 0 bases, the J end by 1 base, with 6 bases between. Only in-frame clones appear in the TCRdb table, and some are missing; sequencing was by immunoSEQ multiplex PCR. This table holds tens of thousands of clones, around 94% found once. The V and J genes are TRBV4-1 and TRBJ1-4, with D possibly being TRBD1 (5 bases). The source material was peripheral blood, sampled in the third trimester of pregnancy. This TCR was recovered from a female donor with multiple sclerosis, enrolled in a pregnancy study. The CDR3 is CASSQDRGTNEKLFF. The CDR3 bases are TGCGCCAGCAGCCAAGATAGGGGAACTAATGAAAAACTGTTTTTT.